This T cell receptor (beta chain) comes out of a study of blood T cell repertoires in COVID-19. Study-wide background: Sample material is recorded as cDNA or gDNA derived from T cells, B-cell-depleted T cells, or PBMCs.

As handled by the study authors: Nucleated cell number was recorded as an estimate derived from reference gene primer amplification. Here immunoSEQ multiplex PCR was the method, and the copy in TCRdb shows in-frame clones only, minus some. V and J calls and clone size come straight from that table; D and trimming were deduced from the DNA. The table shows 70,000 to 85,000 clones, with roughly four fifths occurring only once. This receptor was identified in a human donor in a cohort sampled during active COVID-19. Source material: peripheral blood.

The DNA of the CDR3 is TGTGCTATAGCGACTAGCTGGTACGAGACCCAGTACTTC. It is translated as CAIATSWYETQYF. The genes are TRBV7-2 and TRBJ2-5; TRBD2 agrees at 7 bases. The CDR3 runs 13 residues. The germline V gene encodes CDR1 SGHTA and CDR2 FQGNSA.